This TCR beta chain was profiled in a study of shared clonotypes between healthy human individuals (dated by TCRdb to 2020 to 2021). For the study in its entirety: The cohort included a few men and two women between 18 and 49 years of age. For each donor, three plates each were used for CD4 naive and CD4 memory, two plates were used for CD8 naive, and one plate was used for CD8 memory. To estimate repertoire size and how much clonotype sharing occurs between individuals, the study deeply sequenced the blood TCR repertoires of about 5 healthy adults. Different laboratories and diverse techniques were used to prepare libraries and sequence TCR repertoires, to increase sequencing depth and limit assay-specific biases. Between about 0.8 and 9 billion PBMCs per donor were obtained by leukapheresis.

Donors were healthy HIV-negative adults with no recently reported acute infections or vaccinations. Every donor was a Caucasian adult residing in Nashville, Tennessee, USA. The CD8 memory samples were a combination of magnetically selected CD45RO+ cells and CCR7-negative CD45RA+ effector memory (TemRA) cells. Blood was collected by leukapheresis, and PBMCs were isolated by Ficoll-Histopaque density gradient centrifugation and then cryopreserved in liquid nitrogen vapor phase. Analytical flow cytometry was used to check the purity and quantity of each magnetically sorted T cell population. Each sorted fraction had its genomic DNA isolated and then quantified by UV absorbance on a Nanodrop 2000c. V has 3 bases trimmed and J has 0 bases trimmed; junction bases matching no gene number 10. CDR1 WSHSY and CDR2 SAAADI are derived from the germline V gene. The CDR3 measures 18 amino acids from cysteine to phenylalanine. Left in the record is the CDR3 DNA by itself, 54 bases read in frame from the first base.

Study-wide findings and limitations: Only blood was sampled, and tissue TCR repertoires likely differ from those in blood. Based on pairwise subsampling, the degree of clonotype sharing among donors was expected to be affected by sequencing depth. Naive subsets generally had larger estimated clonotype richness than memory subsets did. The small number of donors limited the genetic and exposure-history diversity represented. When four donors were compared, the shared fraction of clonotypes was about 5.2% for naive CD4, less than 4% for naive CD8, roughly 2.5% for memory CD4, and 0.35% to 0.4% for memory CD8. Rarefaction of sorted-subset datasets indicated incomplete sequencing despite the large sequencing depth. Compared with non-shared clonotypes, clonotypes shared by all four sorted-subset donors had higher generation probabilities.

Using the deep immunoSEQ assay, TCR CDR3 regions were amplified from genomic DNA by multiplex PCR. Extracted genomic DNA from each cell subset was distributed evenly across all wells of several immunoSEQ 96-well plates, and each plate was treated as a replicate. For sorted subsets, around 200 ng genomic DNA, equal to approximately 30,000 T cell genomes, was loaded into each replicate PCR. The purified libraries were quantified using a Qubit 3.0 fluorometer, sized with a Bioanalyzer 2100, and then quantified again using the KAPA Library Quantification kit. A separate single-read 150-cycle Illumina NextSeq 550 flow cell was used to sequence each immunoSEQ 96-well plate. Turning to the authors' computational methods: Because the immunoSEQ output included only junctional sequences and no quality scores, the filtering could not be the same as the filtering used for full-length reads. To assign V/J genes and CDR3, sequences were annotated using PyIR, a Python wrapper for IgBLAST v1.9, with IMGT germline references. Reads were filtered out if the reads had weak V/J assignments (E-value above 1e-6), no CDR3, stop codons, out-of-frame junctions, or ambiguous translated residues. V3J clonotypes were defined by identical inferred V gene, J gene, and CDR3 amino acid sequence. Percentage overlap between repertoires was calculated by dividing the number of shared unique clonotypes by the size of the smaller repertoire. RTK rarefaction, the Chao1 estimator, and Recon v2.1 estimates of unobserved clonotypes were used to assess repertoire richness. For all TCRbeta clonotypes obtained by the gDNA method from four donors, generation probabilities were computed with OLGA. This is the immuneACCESS table as TCRdb keeps it, with only in-frame sequences that have V and J called. A part of the clones is gone; compared with another copy, unresolved V genes explain less than half, and the rest is unexplained. Clone size and the V and J calls come from that table; the DNA yielded D and trimming. Within this sample are roughly 300,000 clones, with roughly 87% of them counted one time only. The top ten clones comprise 16% of the sample.

Notes on this clone: Its target antigen remains unknown. Per-base qualities were not stored, and no clone one base away is much larger.

The source of this sequence is a man aged 18-30 years in good health. This chain joins TRBV10-2 to TRBJ2-7; TRBD2 lines up with 11 middle nucleotides. The specimen sequenced was memory CD8+ T cells sorted from blood. The cell subset or site label corresponds to: CD45RO+ cells pooled with CCR7-negative TemRA cells. The DNA sequence is given as TGCGCCAGCAGTGAAGGGTCTAGCGGGAGGTCTAGCTCCTACGAGCAGTACTTC. Translated, it reads CASSEGSSGRSSSYEQYF.